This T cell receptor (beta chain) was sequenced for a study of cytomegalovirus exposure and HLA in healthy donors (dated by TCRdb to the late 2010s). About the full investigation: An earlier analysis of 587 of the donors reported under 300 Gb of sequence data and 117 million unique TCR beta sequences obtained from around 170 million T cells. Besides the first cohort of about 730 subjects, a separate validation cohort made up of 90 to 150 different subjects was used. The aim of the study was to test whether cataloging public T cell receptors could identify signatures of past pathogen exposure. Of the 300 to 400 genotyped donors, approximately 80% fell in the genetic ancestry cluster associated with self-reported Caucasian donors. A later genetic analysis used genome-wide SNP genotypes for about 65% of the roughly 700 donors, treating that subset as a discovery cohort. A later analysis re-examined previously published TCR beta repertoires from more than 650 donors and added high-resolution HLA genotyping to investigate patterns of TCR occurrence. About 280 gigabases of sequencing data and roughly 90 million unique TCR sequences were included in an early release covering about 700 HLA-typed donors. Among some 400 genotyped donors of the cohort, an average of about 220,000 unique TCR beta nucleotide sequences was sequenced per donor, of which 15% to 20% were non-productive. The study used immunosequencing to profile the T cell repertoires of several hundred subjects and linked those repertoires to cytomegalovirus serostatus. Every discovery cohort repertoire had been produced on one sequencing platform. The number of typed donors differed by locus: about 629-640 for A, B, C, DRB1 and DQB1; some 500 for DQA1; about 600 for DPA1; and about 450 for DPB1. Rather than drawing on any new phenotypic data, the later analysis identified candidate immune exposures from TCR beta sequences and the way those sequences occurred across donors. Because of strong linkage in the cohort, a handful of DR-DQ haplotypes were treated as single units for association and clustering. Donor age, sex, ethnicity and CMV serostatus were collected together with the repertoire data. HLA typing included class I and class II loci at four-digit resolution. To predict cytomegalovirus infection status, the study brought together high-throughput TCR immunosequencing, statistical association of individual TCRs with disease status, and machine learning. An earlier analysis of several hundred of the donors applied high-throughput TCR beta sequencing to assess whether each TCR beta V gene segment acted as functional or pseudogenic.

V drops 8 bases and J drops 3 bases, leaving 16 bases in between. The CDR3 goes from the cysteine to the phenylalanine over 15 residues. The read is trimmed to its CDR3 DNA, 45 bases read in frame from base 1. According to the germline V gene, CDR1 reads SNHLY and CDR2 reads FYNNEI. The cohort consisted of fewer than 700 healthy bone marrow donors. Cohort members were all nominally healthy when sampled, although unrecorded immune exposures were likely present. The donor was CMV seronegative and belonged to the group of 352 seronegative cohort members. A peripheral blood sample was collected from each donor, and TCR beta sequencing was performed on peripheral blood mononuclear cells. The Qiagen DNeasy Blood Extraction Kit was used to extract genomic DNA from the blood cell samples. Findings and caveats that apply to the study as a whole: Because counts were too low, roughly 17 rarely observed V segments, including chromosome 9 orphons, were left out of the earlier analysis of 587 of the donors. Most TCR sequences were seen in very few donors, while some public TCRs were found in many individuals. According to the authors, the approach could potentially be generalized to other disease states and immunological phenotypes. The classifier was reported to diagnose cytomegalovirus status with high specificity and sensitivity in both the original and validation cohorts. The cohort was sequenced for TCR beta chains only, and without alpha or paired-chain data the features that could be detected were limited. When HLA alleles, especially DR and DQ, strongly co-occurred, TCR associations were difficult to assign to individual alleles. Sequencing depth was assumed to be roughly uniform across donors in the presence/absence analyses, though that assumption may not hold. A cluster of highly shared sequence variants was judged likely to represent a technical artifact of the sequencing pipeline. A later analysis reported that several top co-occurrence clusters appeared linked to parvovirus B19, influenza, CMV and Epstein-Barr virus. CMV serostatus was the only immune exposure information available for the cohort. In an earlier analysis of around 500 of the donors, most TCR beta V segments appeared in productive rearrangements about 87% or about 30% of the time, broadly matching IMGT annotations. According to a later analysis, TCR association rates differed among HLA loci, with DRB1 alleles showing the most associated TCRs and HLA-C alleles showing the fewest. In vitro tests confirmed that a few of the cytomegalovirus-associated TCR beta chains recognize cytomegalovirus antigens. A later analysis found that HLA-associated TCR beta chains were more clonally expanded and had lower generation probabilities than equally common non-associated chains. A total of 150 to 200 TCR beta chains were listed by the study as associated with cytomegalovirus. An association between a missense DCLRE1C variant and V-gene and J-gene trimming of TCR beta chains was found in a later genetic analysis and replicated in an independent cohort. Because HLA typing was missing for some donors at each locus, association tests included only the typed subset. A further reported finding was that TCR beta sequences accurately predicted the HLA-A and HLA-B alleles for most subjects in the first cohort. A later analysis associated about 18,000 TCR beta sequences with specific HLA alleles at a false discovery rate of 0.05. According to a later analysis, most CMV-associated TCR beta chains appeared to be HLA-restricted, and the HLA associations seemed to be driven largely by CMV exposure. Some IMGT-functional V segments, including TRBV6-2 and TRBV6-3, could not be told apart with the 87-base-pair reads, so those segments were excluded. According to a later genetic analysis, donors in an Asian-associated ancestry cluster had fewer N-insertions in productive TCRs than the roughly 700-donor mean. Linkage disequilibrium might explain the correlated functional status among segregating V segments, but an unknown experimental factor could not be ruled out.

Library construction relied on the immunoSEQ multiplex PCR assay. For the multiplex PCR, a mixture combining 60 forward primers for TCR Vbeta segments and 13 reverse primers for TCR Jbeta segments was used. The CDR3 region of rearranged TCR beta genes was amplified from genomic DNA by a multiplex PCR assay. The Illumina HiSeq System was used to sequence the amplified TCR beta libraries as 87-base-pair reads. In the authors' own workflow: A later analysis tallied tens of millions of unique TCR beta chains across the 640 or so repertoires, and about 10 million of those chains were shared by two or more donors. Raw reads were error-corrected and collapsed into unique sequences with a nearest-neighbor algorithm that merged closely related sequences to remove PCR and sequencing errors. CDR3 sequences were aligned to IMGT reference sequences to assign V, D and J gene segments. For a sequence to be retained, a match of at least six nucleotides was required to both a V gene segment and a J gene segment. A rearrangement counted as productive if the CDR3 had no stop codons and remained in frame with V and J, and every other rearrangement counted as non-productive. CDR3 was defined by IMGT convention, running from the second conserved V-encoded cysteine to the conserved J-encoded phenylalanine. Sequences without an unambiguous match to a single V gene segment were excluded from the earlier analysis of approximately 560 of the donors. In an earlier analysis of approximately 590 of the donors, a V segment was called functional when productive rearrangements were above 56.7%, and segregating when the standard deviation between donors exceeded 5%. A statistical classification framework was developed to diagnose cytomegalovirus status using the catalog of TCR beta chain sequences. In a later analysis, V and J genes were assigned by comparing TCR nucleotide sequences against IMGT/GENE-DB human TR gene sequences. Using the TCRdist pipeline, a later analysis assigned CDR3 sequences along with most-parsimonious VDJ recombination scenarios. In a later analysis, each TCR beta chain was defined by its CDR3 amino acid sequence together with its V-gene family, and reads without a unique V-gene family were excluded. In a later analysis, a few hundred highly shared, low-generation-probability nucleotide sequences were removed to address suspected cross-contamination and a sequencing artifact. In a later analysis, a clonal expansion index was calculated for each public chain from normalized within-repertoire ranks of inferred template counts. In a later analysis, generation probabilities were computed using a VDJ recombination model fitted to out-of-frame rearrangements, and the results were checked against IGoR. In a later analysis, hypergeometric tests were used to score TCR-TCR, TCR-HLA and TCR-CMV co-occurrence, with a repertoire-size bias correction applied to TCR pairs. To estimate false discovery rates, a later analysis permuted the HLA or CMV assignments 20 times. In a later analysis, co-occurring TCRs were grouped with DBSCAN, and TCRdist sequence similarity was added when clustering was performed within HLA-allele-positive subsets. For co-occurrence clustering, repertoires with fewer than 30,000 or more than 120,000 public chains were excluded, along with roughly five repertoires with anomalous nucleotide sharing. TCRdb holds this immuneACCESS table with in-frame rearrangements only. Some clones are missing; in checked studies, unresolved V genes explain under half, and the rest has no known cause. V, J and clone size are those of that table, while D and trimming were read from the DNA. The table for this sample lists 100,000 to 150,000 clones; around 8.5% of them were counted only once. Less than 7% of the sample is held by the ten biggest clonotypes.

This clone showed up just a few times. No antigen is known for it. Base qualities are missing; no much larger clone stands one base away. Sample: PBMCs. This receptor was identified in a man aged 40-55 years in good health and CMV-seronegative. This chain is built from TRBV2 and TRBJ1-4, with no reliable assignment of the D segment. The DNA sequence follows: TGTGCCAGCGGTACCCCCGCGAAACCTAATGAAAAACTGTTTTTT. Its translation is CASGTPAKPNEKLFF. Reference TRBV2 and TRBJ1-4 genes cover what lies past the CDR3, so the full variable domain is EPEVTQTPSHQVTQMGQEVILRCVPISNHLYFYWYRQILGQKVEFLVSFYNNEISEKSEIFDDQFSVERPDGSNFTLKIRSTKLEDSAMYFCASGTPAKPNEKLFFGSGTQLSVL.